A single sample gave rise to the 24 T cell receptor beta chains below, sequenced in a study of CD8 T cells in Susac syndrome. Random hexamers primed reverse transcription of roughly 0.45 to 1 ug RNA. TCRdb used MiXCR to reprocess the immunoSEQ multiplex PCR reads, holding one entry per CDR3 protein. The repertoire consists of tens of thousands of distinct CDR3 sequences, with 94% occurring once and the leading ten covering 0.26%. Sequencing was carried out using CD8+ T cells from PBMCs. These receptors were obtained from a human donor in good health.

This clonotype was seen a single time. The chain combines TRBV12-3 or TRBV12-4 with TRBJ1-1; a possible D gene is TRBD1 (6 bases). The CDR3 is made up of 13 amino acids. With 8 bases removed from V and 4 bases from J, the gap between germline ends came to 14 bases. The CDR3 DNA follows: TGTGCCAGCGACGTTGGGGGGCCCACTGAAGCTTTCTTT. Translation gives CASDVGGPTEAFF.

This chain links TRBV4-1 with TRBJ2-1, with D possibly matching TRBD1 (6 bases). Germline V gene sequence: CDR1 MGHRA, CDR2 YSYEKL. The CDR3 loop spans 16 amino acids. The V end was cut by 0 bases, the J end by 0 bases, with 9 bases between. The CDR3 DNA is TGCGCCAGCAGCCAAGAACAGGGTAGCTCCTACAATGAGCAGTTCTTC. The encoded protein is CASSQEQGSSYNEQFF.

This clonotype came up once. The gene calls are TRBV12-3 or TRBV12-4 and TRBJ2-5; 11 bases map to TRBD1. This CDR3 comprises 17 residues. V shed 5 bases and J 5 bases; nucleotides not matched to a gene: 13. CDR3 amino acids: CASSLGDRGIGLETQYF. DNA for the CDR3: TGTGCCAGCAGTCTAGGGGACAGGGGGATAGGGTTGGAGACCCAGTACTTC.

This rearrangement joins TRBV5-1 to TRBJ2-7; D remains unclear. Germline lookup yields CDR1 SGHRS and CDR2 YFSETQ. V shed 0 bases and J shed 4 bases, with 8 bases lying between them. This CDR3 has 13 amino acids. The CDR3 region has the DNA TGCGCCAGCAGCTTGGATGGGTATTACGAGCAGTACGTC. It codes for CASSLDGYYEQYV.

CDR3 in DNA: TGCGCCAGCAGCCATCCGCGGACAGGGGGGAACTATGGCTACACCTTC. It specifies CASSHPRTGGNYGYTF. This rearrangement joins TRBV4-1 to TRBJ1-2, with 10 bases aligning to TRBD1. The germline V gene encodes CDR1 MGHRA and CDR2 YSYEKL. V dropped 3 bases and J dropped 2; count of bases not matched to a gene: 6. This CDR3 contains 16 residues.

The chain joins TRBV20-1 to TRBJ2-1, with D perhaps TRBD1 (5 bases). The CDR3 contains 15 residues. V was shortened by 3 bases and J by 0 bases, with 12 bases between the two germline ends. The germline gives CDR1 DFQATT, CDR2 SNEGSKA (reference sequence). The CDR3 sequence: CSARGRPSSYNEQFF. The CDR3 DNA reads TGCAGTGCTAGGGGGCGGCCTAGCTCCTACAATGAGCAGTTCTTC.

The CDR3 loop is CASSRENTGELFF. As DNA, the CDR3 is TGTGCCAGCAGTAGGGAGAACACCGGGGAGCTGTTTTTT. The rearrangement joins TRBV6-4 to TRBJ2-2; D ambiguous. The length of the CDR3 is 13 residues. V lost 5 bases and J 1 base, leaving 5 bases between the germline ends. Germline lookup yields CDR1 MRHNA and CDR2 SNTAGT.

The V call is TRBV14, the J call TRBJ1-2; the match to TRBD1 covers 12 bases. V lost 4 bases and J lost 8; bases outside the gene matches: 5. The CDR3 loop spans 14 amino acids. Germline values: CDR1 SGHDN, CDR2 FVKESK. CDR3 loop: CASSLGQGAHGYTF. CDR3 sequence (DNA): TGTGCCAGCAGCCTGGGACAGGGGGCGCACGGCTACACCTTC. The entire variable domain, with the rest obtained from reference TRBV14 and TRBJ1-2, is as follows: EAGVTQFPSHSVIEKGQTVTLRCDPISGHDNLYWYRRVMGKEIKFLLHFVKESKQDESGMPNNRFLAERTGGTYSTLKVQPAELEDSGVYFCASSLGQGAHGYTFGSGTRLTVV.

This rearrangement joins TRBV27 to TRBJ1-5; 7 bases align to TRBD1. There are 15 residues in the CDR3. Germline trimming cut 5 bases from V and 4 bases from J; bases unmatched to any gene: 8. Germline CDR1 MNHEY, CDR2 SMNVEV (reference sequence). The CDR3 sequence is CASSPTTGPNQPQHF. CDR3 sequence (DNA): TGTGCCAGCAGTCCAACGACAGGGCCTAATCAGCCCCAGCATTTT.

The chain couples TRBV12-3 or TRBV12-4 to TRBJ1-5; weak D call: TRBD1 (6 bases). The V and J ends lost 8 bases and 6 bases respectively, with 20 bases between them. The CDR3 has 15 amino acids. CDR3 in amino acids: CASREGDGRGQPQHF. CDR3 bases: TGTGCCAGCCGGGAGGGGGACGGTCGGGGTCAGCCCCAGCATTTT.

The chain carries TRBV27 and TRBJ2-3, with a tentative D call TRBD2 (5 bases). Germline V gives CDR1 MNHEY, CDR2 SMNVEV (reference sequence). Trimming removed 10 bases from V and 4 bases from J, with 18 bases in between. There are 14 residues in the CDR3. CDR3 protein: CATGGGRPADTQYF. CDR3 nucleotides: TGTGCCACCGGAGGCGGTAGGCCCGCAGATACGCAGTATTTT.

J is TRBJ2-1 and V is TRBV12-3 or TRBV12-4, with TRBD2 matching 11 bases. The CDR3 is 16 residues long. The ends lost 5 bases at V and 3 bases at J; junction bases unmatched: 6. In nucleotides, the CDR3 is TGTGCCAGCAGTACCGCAGGGACTAGCGGCTACAATGAGCAGTTCTTC. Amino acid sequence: CASSTAGTSGYNEQFF.

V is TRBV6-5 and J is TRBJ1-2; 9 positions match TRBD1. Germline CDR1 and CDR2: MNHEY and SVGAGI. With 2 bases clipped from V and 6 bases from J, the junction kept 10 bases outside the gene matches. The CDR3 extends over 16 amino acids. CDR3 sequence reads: CASSYVPGQGIDGYTF. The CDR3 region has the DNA TGTGCCAGCAGTTACGTACCGGGACAGGGTATCGATGGCTACACCTTC.

The CDR3 region has the DNA TGTGCCAGCAGCTTAGCTAATCGGGACGAAGCTTTCTTT. It specifies CASSLANRDEAFF. V gene TRBV7-9 combines with J gene TRBJ1-1, with D maybe TRBD1 (5 bases). V gave up 0 bases and J gave up 8 bases, with 10 bases separating them. Germline CDR1 is SEHNR and CDR2 is FQNEAQ (reference sequence). This CDR3 has 13 amino acids.

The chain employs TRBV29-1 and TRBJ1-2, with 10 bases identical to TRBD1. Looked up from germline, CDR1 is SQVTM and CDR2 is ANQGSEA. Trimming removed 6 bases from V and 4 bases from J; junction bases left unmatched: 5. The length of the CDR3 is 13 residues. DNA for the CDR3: TGCAGCGTATTCCGGGACAGGGGCTATGGCTACACCTTC. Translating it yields CSVFRDRGYGYTF.

The CDR3 region is CASSFVRDNEQFF. The DNA for the CDR3 is TGTGCCAGCAGTTTCGTCCGAGACAATGAGCAGTTCTTC. This chain uses TRBV12-3 or TRBV12-4 with TRBJ2-1, with D unclear. The V end was cut by 3 bases, the J end by 5 bases, with 8 bases between. This CDR3 is built from 13 residues.

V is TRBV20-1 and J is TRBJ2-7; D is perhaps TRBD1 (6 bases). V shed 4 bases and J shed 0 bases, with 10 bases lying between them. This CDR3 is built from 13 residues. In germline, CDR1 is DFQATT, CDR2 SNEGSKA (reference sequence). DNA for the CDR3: TGCAGTGCTAAGTTGGGGGCCTCCTACGAGCAGTACTTC. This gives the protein CSAKLGASYEQYF.

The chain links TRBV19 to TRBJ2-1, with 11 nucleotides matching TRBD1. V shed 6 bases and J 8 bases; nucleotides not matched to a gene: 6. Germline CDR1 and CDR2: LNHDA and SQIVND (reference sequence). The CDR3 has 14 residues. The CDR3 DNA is TGTGCCAGTAGATTGGACAGGGGGCTTGATGAGCAGTTCTTC. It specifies CASRLDRGLDEQFF.

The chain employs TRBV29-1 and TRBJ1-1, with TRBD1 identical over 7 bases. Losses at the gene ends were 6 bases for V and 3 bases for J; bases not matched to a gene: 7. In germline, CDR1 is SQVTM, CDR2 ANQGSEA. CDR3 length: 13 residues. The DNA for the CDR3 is TGCAGCGTGCGGACAGGTACTCACACTGAAGCTTTCTTT. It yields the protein CSVRTGTHTEAFF. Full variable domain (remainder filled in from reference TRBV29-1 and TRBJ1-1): SAVISQKPSRDICQRGTSLTIQCQVDSQVTMMFWYRQQPGQSLTLIATANQGSEATYESGFVIDKFPISRPNLTFSTLTVSNMSPEDSSIYLCSVRTGTHTEAFFGQGTRLTVV.

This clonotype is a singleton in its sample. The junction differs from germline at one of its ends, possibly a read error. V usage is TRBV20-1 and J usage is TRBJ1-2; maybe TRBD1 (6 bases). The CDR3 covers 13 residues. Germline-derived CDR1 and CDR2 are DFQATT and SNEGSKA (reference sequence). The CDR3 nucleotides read TGCAGTGCTAGAGATCTTGTTATCGGGGGCTGCACCTTC. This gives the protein CSARDLVIGGCTF.

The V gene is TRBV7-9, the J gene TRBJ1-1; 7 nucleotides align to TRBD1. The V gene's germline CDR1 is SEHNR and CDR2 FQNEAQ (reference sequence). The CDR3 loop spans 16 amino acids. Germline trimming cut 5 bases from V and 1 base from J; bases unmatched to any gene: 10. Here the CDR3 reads CASSPFLGQPNTEAFF. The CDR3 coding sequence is TGTGCCAGCAGCCCATTCCTGGGACAGCCGAACACTGAAGCTTTCTTT.

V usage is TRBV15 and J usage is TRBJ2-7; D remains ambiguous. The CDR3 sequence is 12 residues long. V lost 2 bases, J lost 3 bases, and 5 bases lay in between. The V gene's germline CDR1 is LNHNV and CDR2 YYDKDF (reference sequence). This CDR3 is CATSRIDYEQYV. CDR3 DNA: TGTGCCACCAGCAGAATTGACTACGAGCAGTACGTC.

The CDR3 DNA sequence: TGTGCCAGCAGTTTAATCTCGACAGGGAACACCGGGGAGCTGTTTTTT. This translates into CASSLISTGNTGELFF. The V call is TRBV27, the J call TRBJ2-2; the D gene is possibly TRBD1 (6 bases). The CDR3 extends over 16 amino acids. Germline CDR1 is MNHEY and CDR2 is SMNVEV (reference sequence). V was clipped by 2 bases and J by 1 base, with 11 bases between them.

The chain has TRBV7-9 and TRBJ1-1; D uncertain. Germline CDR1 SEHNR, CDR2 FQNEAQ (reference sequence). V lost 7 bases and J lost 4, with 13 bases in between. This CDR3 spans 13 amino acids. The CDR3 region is CASTQVEATEAFF. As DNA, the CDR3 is TGTGCCAGCACCCAGGTTGAGGCCACTGAAGCTTTCTTT.